The clone carrying this T cell receptor beta chain was seen once. The CDR3 length is 13 residues. Trimming removed 2 bases at V and 7 bases at J, with 12 bases between. Germline lookup yields CDR1 SGHAT and CDR2 FQNNGV. This entry is derived from a study of control samples from healthy donors and cancer patients. Method: immunoSEQ multiplex PCR; TCRdb's copy keeps in-frame clones and lacks some. Seen here are about 98,000 clones, around three quarters observed once, and the top ten hold approximately 10%. This rearrangement joins TRBV11-2 to TRBJ2-7, with D unclear. Material: blood. The sequence was obtained from a young woman in good health. The CDR3 sequence is CASSLLWGNEQYF. Here the CDR3 DNA reads TGTGCCAGCAGCTTACTATGGGGTAATGAGCAGTACTTC.